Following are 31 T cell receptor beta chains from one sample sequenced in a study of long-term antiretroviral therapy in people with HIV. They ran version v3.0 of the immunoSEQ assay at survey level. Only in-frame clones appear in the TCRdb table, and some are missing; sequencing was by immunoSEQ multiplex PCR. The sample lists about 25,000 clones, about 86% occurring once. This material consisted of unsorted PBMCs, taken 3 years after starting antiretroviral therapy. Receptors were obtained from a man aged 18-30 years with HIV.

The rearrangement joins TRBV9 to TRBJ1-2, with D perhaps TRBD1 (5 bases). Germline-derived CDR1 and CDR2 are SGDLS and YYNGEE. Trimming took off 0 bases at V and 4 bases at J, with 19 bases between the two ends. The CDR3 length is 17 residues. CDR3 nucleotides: TGTGCCAGCAGCGTAGTGGTTAGCGGGGGTCTAACCTATGGCTACACCTTC. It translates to CASSVVVSGGLTYGYTF.

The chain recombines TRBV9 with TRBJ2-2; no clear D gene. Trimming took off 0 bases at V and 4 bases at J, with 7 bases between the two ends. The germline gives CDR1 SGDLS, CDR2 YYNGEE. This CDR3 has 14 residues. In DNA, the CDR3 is TGTGCCAGCAGCGTAGATCCGAGCACCGGGGAGCTGTTTTTT. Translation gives CASSVDPSTGELFF.

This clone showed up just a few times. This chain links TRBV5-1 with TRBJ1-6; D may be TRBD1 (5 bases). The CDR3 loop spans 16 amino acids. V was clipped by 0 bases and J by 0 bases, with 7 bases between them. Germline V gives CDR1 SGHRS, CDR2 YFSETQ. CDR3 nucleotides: TGCGCCAGCAGCTTGGGCGACAGCTCCTATAATTCACCCCTCCACTTT. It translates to CASSLGDSSYNSPLHF.

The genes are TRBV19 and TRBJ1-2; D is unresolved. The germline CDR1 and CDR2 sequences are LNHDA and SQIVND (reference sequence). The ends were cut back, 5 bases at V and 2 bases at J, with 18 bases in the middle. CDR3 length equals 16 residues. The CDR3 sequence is CASSLTPSGPNYGYTF. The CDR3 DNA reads TGTGCCAGTAGTCTCACCCCGTCAGGCCCCAACTATGGCTACACCTTC.

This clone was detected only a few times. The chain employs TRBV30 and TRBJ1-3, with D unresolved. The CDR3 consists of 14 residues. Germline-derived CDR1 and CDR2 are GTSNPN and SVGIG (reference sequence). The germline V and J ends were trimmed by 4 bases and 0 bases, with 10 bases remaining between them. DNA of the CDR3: TGTGCCTGGATGTTCAGCCGCTCTGGAAACACCATATATTTT. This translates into CAWMFSRSGNTIYF.

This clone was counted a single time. The CDR3 coding sequence is TGTGCCAGCAGCTCTTCGGGAGGAAACACTGAAGCTTTCTTT. Encoded protein: CASSSSGGNTEAFF. The rearrangement joins TRBV5-5 to TRBJ1-1; D is unresolved. The CDR3 is made up of 14 amino acids. The germline V gene encodes CDR1 SGHKS and CDR2 YYEKEE (reference sequence). The V end was cut by 3 bases, the J end by 2 bases, with 11 bases between.

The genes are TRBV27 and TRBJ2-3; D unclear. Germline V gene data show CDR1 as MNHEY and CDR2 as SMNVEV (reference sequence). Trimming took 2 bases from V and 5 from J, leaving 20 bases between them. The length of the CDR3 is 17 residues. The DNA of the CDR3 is TGTGCCAGCAGTTTACAATCGTTAGGGCCTGGAAGAGATACGCAGTATTTT. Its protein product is CASSLQSLGPGRDTQYF.

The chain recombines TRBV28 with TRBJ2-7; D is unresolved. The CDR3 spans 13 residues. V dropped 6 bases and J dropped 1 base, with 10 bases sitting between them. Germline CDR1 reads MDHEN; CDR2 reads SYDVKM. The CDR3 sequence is CASRPGPSYEQYV. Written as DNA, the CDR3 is TGTGCCAGCAGGCCTGGACCTTCCTACGAGCAGTACGTC.

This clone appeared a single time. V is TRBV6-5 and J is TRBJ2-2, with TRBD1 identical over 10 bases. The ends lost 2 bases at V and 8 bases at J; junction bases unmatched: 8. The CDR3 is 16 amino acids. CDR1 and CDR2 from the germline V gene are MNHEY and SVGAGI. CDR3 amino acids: CASSYLTGGGRGELFF. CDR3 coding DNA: TGTGCCAGCAGTTACCTGACAGGGGGCGGTAGGGGGGAGCTGTTTTTT.

The CDR3 sequence is CASSDGGATDTQYF. DNA of the CDR3: TGTGCCAGCAGTGACGGGGGGGCCACAGATACGCAGTATTTT. The chain links TRBV6-4 to TRBJ2-3; D is perhaps TRBD2 (7 bases). CDR1 MRHNA and CDR2 SNTAGT come from the germline V gene. The CDR3 contains 14 residues. Trimming removed 2 bases from V and 2 bases from J, with 8 bases in between.

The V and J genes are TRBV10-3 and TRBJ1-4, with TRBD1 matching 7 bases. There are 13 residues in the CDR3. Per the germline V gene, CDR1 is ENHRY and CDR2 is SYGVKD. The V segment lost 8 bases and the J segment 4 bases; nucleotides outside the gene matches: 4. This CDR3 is CAIGDRDNEKLFF. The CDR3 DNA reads TGTGCCATCGGGGACAGAGATAATGAAAAACTGTTTTTT.

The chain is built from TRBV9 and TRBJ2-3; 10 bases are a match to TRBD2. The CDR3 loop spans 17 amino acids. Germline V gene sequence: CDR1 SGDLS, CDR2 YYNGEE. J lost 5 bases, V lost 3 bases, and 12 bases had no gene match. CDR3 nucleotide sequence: TGTGCCAGCAGCGCGTACCCCCCAGCGGGGGGGGGAGATACGCAGTATTTT. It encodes CASSAYPPAGGGDTQYF.

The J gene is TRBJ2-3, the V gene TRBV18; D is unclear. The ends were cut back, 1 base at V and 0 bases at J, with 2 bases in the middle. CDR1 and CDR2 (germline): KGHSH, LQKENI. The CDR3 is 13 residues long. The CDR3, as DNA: TGTGCCAGCTCACCACAGAGCACAGATACGCAGTATTTT. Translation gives CASSPQSTDTQYF.

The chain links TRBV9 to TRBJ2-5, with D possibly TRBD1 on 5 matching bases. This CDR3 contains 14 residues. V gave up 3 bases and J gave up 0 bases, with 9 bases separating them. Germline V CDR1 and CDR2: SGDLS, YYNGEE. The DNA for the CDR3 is TGTGCCAGCAGCGCGACCAGGGACCAAGAGACCCAGTACTTC. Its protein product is CASSATRDQETQYF.

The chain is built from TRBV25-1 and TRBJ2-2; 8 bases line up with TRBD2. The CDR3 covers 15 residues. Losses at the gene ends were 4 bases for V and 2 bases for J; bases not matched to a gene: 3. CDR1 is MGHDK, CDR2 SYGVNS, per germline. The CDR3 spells CASSGGGTNTGELFF. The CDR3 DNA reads TGTGCCAGCAGTGGCGGGGGGACTAACACCGGGGAGCTGTTTTTT.

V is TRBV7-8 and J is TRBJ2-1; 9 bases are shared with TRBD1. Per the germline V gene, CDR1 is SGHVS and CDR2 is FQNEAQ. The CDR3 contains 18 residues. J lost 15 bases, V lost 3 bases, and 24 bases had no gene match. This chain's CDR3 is CASSLGQGSGTKNNEAFF. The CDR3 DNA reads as TGTGCCAGCAGCTTGGGACAGGGATCCGGGACTAAGAATAATGAGGCGTTCTTC.

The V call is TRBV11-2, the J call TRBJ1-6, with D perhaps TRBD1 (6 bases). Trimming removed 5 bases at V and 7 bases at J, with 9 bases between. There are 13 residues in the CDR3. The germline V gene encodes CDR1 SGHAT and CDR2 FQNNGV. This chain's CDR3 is CASSPGQNSPLHF. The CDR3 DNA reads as TGTGCCAGCAGCCCGGGACAAAATTCACCCCTCCACTTT.

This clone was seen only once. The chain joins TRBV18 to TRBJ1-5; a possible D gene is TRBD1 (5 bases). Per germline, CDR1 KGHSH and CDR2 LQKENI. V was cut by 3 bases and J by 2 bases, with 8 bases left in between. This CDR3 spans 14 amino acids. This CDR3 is CASSPPGGNQPQHF. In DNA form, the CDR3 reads TGTGCCAGCTCACCGCCGGGGGGCAATCAGCCCCAGCATTTT.

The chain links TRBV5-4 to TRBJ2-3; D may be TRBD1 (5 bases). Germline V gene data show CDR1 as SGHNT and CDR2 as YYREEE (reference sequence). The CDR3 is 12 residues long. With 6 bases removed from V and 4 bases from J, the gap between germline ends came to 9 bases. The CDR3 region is CASTSGSDTQYF. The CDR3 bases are TGTGCCAGCACCTCAGGGTCAGATACGCAGTATTTT.

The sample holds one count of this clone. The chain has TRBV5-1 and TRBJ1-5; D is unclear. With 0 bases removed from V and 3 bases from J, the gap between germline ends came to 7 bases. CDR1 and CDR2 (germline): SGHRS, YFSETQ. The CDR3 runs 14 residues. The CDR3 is CASSLAGNNQPQHF. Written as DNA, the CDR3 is TGCGCCAGCAGCTTGGCGGGAAACAATCAGCCCCAGCATTTT.

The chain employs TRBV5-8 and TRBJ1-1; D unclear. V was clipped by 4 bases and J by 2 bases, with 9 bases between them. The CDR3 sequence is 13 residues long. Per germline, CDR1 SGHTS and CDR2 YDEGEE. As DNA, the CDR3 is TGTGCCAGCAGCCCGATCCTAAACACTGAAGCTTTCTTT. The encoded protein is CASSPILNTEAFF.

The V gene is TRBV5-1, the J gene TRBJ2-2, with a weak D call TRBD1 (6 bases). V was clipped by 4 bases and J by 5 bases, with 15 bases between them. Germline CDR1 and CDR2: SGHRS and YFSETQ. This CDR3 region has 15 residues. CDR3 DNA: TGCGCCAGCAGCCTAAACAGGGCTGGGACCGGGGAGCTGTTTTTT. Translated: CASSLNRAGTGELFF. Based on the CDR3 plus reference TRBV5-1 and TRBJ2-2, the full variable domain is KAGVTQTPRYLIKTRGQQVTLSCSPISGHRSVSWYQQTPGQGLQFLFEYFSETQRNKGNFPGRFSGRQFSNSRSEMNVSTLELGDSALYLCASSLNRAGTGELFFGEGSRLTVL.

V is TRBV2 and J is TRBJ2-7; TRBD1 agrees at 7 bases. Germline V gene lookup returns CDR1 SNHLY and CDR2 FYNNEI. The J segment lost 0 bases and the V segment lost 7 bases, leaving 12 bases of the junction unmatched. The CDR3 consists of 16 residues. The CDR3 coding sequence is TGTGCCAGCACTCCCGGATTGGGACAGAACTCCTACGAGCAGTACTTC. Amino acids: CASTPGLGQNSYEQYF.

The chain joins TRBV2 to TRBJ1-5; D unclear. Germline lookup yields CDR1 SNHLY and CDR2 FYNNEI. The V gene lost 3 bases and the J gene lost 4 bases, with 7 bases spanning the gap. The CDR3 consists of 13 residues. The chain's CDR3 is CASSEGWNQPQHF. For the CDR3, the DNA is TGTGCCAGCAGTGAGGGGTGGAATCAGCCCCAGCATTTT.

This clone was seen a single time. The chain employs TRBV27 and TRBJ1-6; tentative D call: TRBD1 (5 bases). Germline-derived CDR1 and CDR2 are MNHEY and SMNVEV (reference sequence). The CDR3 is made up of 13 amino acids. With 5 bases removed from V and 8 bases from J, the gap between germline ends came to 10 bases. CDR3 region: CASSARDYSPLHF. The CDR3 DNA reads TGTGCCAGCAGTGCCCGGGACTATTCACCCCTCCACTTT.

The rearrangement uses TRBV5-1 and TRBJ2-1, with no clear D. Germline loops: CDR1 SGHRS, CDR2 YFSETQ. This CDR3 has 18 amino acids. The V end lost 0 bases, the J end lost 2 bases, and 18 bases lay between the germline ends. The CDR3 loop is CASSLDPFWSGTYNEQFF. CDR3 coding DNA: TGCGCCAGCAGCTTGGACCCCTTTTGGAGTGGGACCTACAATGAGCAGTTCTTC.

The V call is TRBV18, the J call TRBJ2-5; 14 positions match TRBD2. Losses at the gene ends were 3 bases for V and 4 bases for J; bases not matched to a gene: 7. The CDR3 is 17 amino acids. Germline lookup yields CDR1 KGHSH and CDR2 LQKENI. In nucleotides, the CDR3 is TGTGCCAGCTCACCGGGACTAGCGGGGGCATCAGGAGAGACCCAGTACTTC. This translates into CASSPGLAGASGETQYF.

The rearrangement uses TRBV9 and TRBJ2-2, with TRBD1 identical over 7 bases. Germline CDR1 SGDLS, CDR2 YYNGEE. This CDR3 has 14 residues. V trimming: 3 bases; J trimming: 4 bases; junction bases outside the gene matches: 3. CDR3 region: CASSATGFTGELFF. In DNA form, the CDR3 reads TGTGCCAGCAGCGCGACAGGGTTCACCGGGGAGCTGTTTTTT.

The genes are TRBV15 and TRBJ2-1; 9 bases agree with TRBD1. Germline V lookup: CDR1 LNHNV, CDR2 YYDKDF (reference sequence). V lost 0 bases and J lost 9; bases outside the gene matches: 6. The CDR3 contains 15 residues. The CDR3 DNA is TGTGCCACCAGCAGAGAGGGACAGGGAAGAAGTGAGCAGTTCTTC. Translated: CATSREGQGRSEQFF.

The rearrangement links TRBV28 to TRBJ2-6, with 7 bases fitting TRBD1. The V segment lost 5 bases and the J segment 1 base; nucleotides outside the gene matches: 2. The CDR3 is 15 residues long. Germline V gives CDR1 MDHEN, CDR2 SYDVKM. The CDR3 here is CASSPQGSGANVLTF. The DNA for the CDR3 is TGTGCCAGCAGTCCACAGGGGTCTGGGGCCAACGTCCTGACTTTC. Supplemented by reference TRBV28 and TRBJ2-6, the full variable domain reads DVKVTQSSRYLVKRTGEKVFLECVQDMDHENMFWYRQDPGLGLRLIYFSYDVKMKEKGDIPEGYSVSREKKERFSLILESASTNQTSMYLCASSPQGSGANVLTFGAGSRLTVL.

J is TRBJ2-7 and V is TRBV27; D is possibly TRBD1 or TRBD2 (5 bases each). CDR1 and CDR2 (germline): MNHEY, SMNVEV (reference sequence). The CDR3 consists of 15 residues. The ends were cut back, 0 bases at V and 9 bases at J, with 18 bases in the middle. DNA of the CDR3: TGTGCCAGCAGTTTATCGATGGGTCATGGGACGGCGCAGTACTTC. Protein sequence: CASSLSMGHGTAQYF.